The present TCR beta chain was sequenced within a study of cytotoxic CD8 clonotypes in ibrutinib-treated CLL. The overall study: After a median about eleven months on treatment (6 to 36), response samples were drawn. Average yields of approximately 260,000 productive templates and 80,000 to 100,000 productive rearrangements characterized the samples. The study's findings and limits: Clonality went higher at ibrutinib response and then dropped back toward baseline at progression.

Genomic DNA for TCR beta libraries, 2 to 2.5 micrograms, came from cryopreserved PBMCs. In the case of this clone: Its antigen is not identified.

Using immunoSEQ multiplex PCR, the repertoire was profiled, and TCRdb retains in-frame clones only, with some absent. Of roughly 150,000 clones in the sample, about 80% were seen once. The clonotype was recovered from a human donor with chronic lymphocytic leukemia. The input for sequencing was PBMCs, taken after 12 months of ibrutinib treatment.

CDR3 DNA: TGTGCCTGGAGGAGCTGGACAGGAGATGGGACAGATACGCAGTATTTT. It is translated as CAWRSWTGDGTDTQYF. The genes are TRBV30 and TRBJ2-3, with 7 nucleotides matching TRBD1. The CDR3 spans 16 residues. V lost 3 bases, J lost 3 bases, and 12 bases stayed unmatched. Germline CDR1 GTSNPN, CDR2 SVGIG (reference sequence). Combining the CDR3 with reference TRBV30 and TRBJ2-3 gives the whole variable domain SQTIHQWPATLVQPVGSPLSLECTVEGTSNPNLYWYRQAAGRGLQLLFYSVGIGQISSEVPQNLSASRPQDRQFILSSKKLLLSDSGFYLCAWRSWTGDGTDTQYFGPGTRLTVL.